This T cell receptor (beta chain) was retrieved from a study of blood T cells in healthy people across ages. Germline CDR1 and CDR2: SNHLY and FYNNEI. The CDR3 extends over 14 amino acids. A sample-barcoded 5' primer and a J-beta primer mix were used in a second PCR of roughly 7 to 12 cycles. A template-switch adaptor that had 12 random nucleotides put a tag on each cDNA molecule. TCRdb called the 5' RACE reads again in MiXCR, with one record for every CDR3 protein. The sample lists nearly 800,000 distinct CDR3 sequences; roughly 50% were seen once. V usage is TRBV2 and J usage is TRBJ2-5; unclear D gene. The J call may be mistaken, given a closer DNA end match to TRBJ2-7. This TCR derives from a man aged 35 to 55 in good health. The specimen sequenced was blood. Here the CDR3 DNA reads TGTGCCAGCAGTGAACCGCGAGGCGGCTACGAGCAGTACTTC. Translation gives CASSEPRGGYEQYF.